Listed below are T cell receptor beta chains from one sample, sequenced in a study of shared clonotypes between healthy human individuals. Libraries were prepared by immunoSEQ multiplex PCR; TCRdb keeps only in-frame clonotypes and omits some of them. The sample has under 2,500,000 clones; approximately 96% are singletons. The source material was naive CD4+ T cells sorted from blood. Every receptor here comes from a man aged 18-30 years in good health. CDR3s include the opening cysteine and the closing phenylalanine or tryptophan. The order of the fields is clone size, V gene, J gene, CDR3 protein. Clone size appears in some rows only: once, few, many, or a class for an expanded clone.

clone_size: once
v_call: TRBV6-1
j_call: TRBJ2-1
cdr3_aa: CASSELRGWYNEQFF

clone_size: -
v_call: TRBV10-3
j_call: TRBJ2-7
cdr3_aa: CAISIGQSSYEQYF

clone_size: -
v_call: TRBV18
j_call: TRBJ1-5
cdr3_aa: CASSPGENQPQHF

clone_size: few
v_call: TRBV18
j_call: TRBJ1-3
cdr3_aa: CASSPPGQGSGNTIYF

clone_size: -
v_call: TRBV5-6
j_call: TRBJ2-3
cdr3_aa: CASSFFRPLDTQYF

clone_size: -
v_call: TRBV5-7
j_call: TRBJ2-1
cdr3_aa: CASSWWVERNEQFF

clone_size: -
v_call: TRBV7-9
j_call: TRBJ1-1
cdr3_aa: CASSFNGPNTEAFF

clone_size: -
v_call: TRBV5-1
j_call: TRBJ2-5
cdr3_aa: CASSSGPQETQYF

clone_size: -
v_call: TRBV10-1
j_call: TRBJ2-7
cdr3_aa: CASSEGPYEQYF

clone_size: -
v_call: TRBV2
j_call: TRBJ1-5
cdr3_aa: CASSWGSTSNQPQHF

clone_size: -
v_call: TRBV19
j_call: TRBJ1-5
cdr3_aa: CASSMWGESNQPQHF

clone_size: -
v_call: TRBV5-4
j_call: TRBJ2-7
cdr3_aa: CASSLPPGAEQYF

clone_size: -
v_call: TRBV10-3
j_call: TRBJ2-7
cdr3_aa: CAITPGQGTYEQYF

clone_size: -
v_call: TRBV6-6
j_call: TRBJ2-7
cdr3_aa: CASSFRYEQYF

clone_size: -
v_call: TRBV6-5
j_call: TRBJ1-1
cdr3_aa: CASRSGTANTEAFF

clone_size: once
v_call: TRBV28
j_call: TRBJ1-5
cdr3_aa: CASRPAGAMGVYSNQPQHF

clone_size: -
v_call: TRBV25-1
j_call: TRBJ1-1
cdr3_aa: CASSPRTGGGTEAFF

clone_size: -
v_call: TRBV7-9
j_call: TRBJ2-7
cdr3_aa: CASSSSGQPSYEQYF

clone_size: -
v_call: TRBV5-1
j_call: TRBJ2-7
cdr3_aa: CASSPGPSHHEQYF

clone_size: -
v_call: TRBV4-3
j_call: TRBJ2-5
cdr3_aa: CASSQDCGRVEETQYF

clone_size: -
v_call: TRBV5-1
j_call: TRBJ2-3
cdr3_aa: CASSIVSGSTDTQYF

clone_size: -
v_call: TRBV28
j_call: TRBJ2-2
cdr3_aa: CASRTRVAGELFF

clone_size: -
v_call: TRBV5-1
j_call: TRBJ2-2
cdr3_aa: CASSKTSGNTGELFF

clone_size: -
v_call: TRBV28
j_call: TRBJ1-1
cdr3_aa: CASSIGRTSVDTEAFF

clone_size: -
v_call: TRBV5-4
j_call: TRBJ2-3
cdr3_aa: CASSLAQDTQYF

clone_size: -
v_call: TRBV7-6
j_call: TRBJ1-4
cdr3_aa: CASSSAGTEDEKLFF

clone_size: -
v_call: TRBV6-6
j_call: TRBJ1-6
cdr3_aa: CASISGQGDSPLHF

clone_size: once
v_call: TRBV10-2
j_call: TRBJ2-1
cdr3_aa: CASSATLYNEQFF

clone_size: -
v_call: TRBV6-6
j_call: TRBJ2-1
cdr3_aa: CASSLLGHEQFF

clone_size: -
v_call: TRBV30
j_call: TRBJ1-6
cdr3_aa: CAWSVRGESPLHF

clone_size: -
v_call: TRBV7-9
j_call: TRBJ2-1
cdr3_aa: CASSPLKGGGFYNEQFF

clone_size: -
v_call: TRBV6-4
j_call: TRBJ1-6
cdr3_aa: CASSPTGGFGSPLHF

clone_size: -
v_call: TRBV7-9
j_call: TRBJ2-7
cdr3_aa: CASSLEGTSGGPYEQYF

clone_size: -
v_call: TRBV6-5
j_call: TRBJ2-7
cdr3_aa: CASSYSPRLNEQYF

clone_size: -
v_call: TRBV11-3
j_call: TRBJ1-3
cdr3_aa: CASSRQGAGNTIYF

clone_size: once
v_call: TRBV5-6
j_call: TRBJ2-5
cdr3_aa: CASSPLQGFQETQYF

clone_size: once
v_call: TRBV6-1
j_call: TRBJ2-7
cdr3_aa: CASRSQGLASNEQYF

clone_size: -
v_call: TRBV5-1
j_call: TRBJ2-7
cdr3_aa: CASSLPPGTSDSYEQYF

clone_size: -
v_call: TRBV27
j_call: TRBJ2-5
cdr3_aa: CASSLGGKGETQYF

clone_size: -
v_call: TRBV28
j_call: TRBJ1-5
cdr3_aa: CASSSLQGNQPQHF

clone_size: -
v_call: TRBV5-1
j_call: TRBJ2-7
cdr3_aa: CASSLVYETGTYEQYF

clone_size: -
v_call: TRBV7-8
j_call: TRBJ1-1
cdr3_aa: CASSLVAGTEAFF

clone_size: -
v_call: TRBV15
j_call: TRBJ2-1
cdr3_aa: CATTKRIAGVGEQFF

clone_size: -
v_call: TRBV7-2
j_call: TRBJ1-4
cdr3_aa: CASSPEPGTPTF

clone_size: once
v_call: TRBV7-9
j_call: TRBJ1-2
cdr3_aa: CASSARGQAEGGYTF

clone_size: -
v_call: TRBV5-1
j_call: TRBJ2-3
cdr3_aa: CASSLEGGFPDTQYF